This T cell receptor beta chain was captured in a study of CD8 T cells in ankylosing spondylitis. One entry per CDR3 protein, called by TCRdb with MiXCR from the 5' RACE reads. The repertoire holds about 220,000 distinct CDR3 sequences, with 6% to 8% as singletons. For this clonotype: Its antigen is still unknown.

Study findings and constraints: There was a TCR beta motif, made of several highly homologous variants, that appeared characteristic of ankylosing spondylitis blood.

Per germline, CDR1 LNHDA and CDR2 SQIVND (reference sequence). This CDR3 region has 13 residues. V shed 2 bases and J 11 bases; nucleotides not matched to a gene: 8. Sequenced material: blood, either unsorted or a sorted T cell fraction (not recorded which). The receptor's source is a male donor with ankylosing spondylitis. The V call is TRBV19, the J call TRBJ1-1, with 7 nucleotides matching TRBD1. The CDR3 protein is CASSIKFDREAFF. The CDR3 DNA reads as TGTGCCAGTAGTATAAAATTCGACAGGGAGGCTTTCTTT.